Listed below are T cell receptor beta chains from one sample, sequenced in a study of a mutant IDH1 vaccine in newly diagnosed glioma. The method was immunoSEQ multiplex PCR; TCRdb's version includes in-frame clones alone and lacks a portion of them. The data contain 70,000 to 95,000 clones, roughly 80% of them singletons. Sequencing used PBMCs, obtained from a glioma patient treated with radiotherapy, temozolomide or both. Receptors originate from a man between 40 and 49 years old with glioma. Some clones in this sample may be carry-over from other donors' samples. Each CDR3 is given with its conserved first and last residue. The D gene is left open where the match is weak. Rows give clone size only sometimes, using once, few, many, or a class for an expanded clone.

j_call | clone_size | v_call | d_call | cdr3_aa | cdr3_nt
TRBJ1-4 | . | TRBV5-4 | . | CASSRTSQREKLFF | TGTGCCAGCAGCCGGACATCTCAGAGGGAAAAACTGTTTTTT
TRBJ1-1 | . | TRBV18 | TRBD1 | CASSTGTGGLNTEAFF | TGTGCCAGCTCAACCGGGACAGGGGGCCTGAACACTGAAGCTTTCTTT
TRBJ1-2 | . | TRBV2 | TRBD1 | CASRTDRPLHYGYTF | TGTGCCAGCAGGACGGACAGGCCACTCCACTATGGCTACACCTTC
TRBJ2-2 | . | TRBV2 | TRBD1 | CASRGDSNTGELFF | TGTGCCAGCAGAGGGGACAGCAACACCGGGGAGCTGTTTTTT
TRBJ2-7 | . | TRBV2 | TRBD1 | CASSGTGYEQYF | TGTGCCAGCAGTGGGACAGGCTACGAGCAGTACTTC
TRBJ1-5 | . | TRBV6-5 | . | CASSSSGAGNQPQHF | TGTGCCAGCAGTTCATCAGGGGCCGGCAATCAGCCCCAGCATTTT
TRBJ1-2 | . | TRBV6-5 | TRBD1 | CASRTGGTNYGYTF | TGTGCCAGCAGGACAGGGGGGACTAACTATGGCTACACCTTC
TRBJ1-4 | . | TRBV6-5 | TRBD1 | CASSYSGGGEKLFF | TGTGCCAGCAGTTACTCAGGGGGCGGGGAAAAACTGTTTTTT
TRBJ2-6 | . | TRBV6-1 | TRBD2 | CASSGTWTSGGPSGANVLTF | TGTGCCAGCAGTGGGACCTGGACTAGCGGGGGACCCTCTGGGGCCAACGTCCTGACTTTC
TRBJ2-2 | . | TRBV2 | . | CASSNRGGTGELFF | TGTGCCAGCAGTAACAGGGGAGGCACCGGGGAGCTGTTTTTT
TRBJ1-5 | . | TRBV6-5 | . | CASSYSMGNQPQHF | TGTGCCAGCAGTTACTCGATGGGGAACCAGCCCCAGCATTTT
TRBJ1-2 | . | TRBV6-6 | TRBD1 | CASSYGTGKAYGYTF | TGTGCCAGCAGTTACGGGACAGGGAAGGCCTATGGCTACACCTTC
TRBJ1-1 | few | TRBV5-6 | . | CASSPAMGSSEAFF | TGTGCCAGCAGCCCGGCCATGGGGAGTTCTGAAGCTTTCTTT
TRBJ1-4 | . | TRBV27 | . | CASSTKGRGANEKLFF | TGTGCCAGCAGTACAAAGGGACGAGGCGCTAATGAAAAACTGTTTTTT
TRBJ1-1 | once | TRBV10-3 | . | CAISDGGMNTEAFF | TGTGCCATCAGTGATGGGGGTATGAACACTGAAGCTTTCTTT
TRBJ1-2 | . | TRBV5-6 | TRBD1 | CASKTQGAPNYGYTF | TGTGCCAGCAAGACCCAGGGGGCCCCTAACTATGGCTACACCTTC
TRBJ2-7 | . | TRBV6-5 | . | CASSSLTQAREQYF | TGTGCCAGCAGTTCCCTTACCCAGGCCCGGGAGCAGTACTTC
TRBJ2-5 | once | TRBV6-1 | . | CASSEVLGPPETQYF | TGTGCCAGCAGTGAAGTACTGGGGCCCCCAGAGACCCAGTACTTC
TRBJ1-6 | . | TRBV2 | . | CASKTGLVNSPLHF | TGTGCCAGCAAAACAGGGCTTGTCAATTCACCCCTCCACTTT
TRBJ2-3 | . | TRBV5-1 | TRBD2 | CASSSGHLGGDTQYF | TGCGCCAGCAGTTCCGGCCATTTGGGAGGGGATACGCAGTATTTT
TRBJ2-3 | . | TRBV6-1 | . | CASSEWDSTDTQYF | TGTGCCAGCAGTGAGTGGGACAGCACAGATACGCAGTATTTT
TRBJ1-1 | . | TRBV19 | . | CASSKGRTEAFF | TGTGCCAGTAGTAAGGGAAGGACTGAAGCTTTCTTT
TRBJ2-5 | . | TRBV7-2 | . | CASSANRGGRVETQYF | TGTGCCAGCAGCGCAAACAGGGGGGGAAGGGTTGAGACCCAGTACTTC
TRBJ1-2 | few | TRBV5-1 | . | CASSLWGLNGGYTF | TGCGCCAGCAGCTTATGGGGTTTGAATGGCGGCTACACCTTC
TRBJ1-1 | . | TRBV19 | TRBD1 | CASSRSGGNTEAFF | TGTGCCAGTAGTAGGTCAGGGGGGAACACTGAAGCTTTCTTT
TRBJ2-7 | . | TRBV5-1 | . | CASSWPGGNEQYF | TGCGCCAGCAGCTGGCCCGGGGGCAACGAGCAGTACTTC
TRBJ2-3 | . | TRBV27 | TRBD1 | CASKGGTGRADTQYF | TGTGCCAGCAAGGGAGGGACAGGGCGAGCAGATACGCAGTATTTT
TRBJ1-6 | . | TRBV2 | TRBD1 | CASSPGTVAPLHF | TGTGCCAGCAGCCCCGGGACAGTGGCACCCCTCCACTTT
TRBJ2-7 | . | TRBV9 | TRBD2 | CASSVGGGLGYEQYF | TGTGCCAGCAGCGTAGGCGGGGGGCTCGGGTACGAGCAGTACTTC
TRBJ2-7 | . | TRBV20-1 | . | CSASQFHEQYF | TGCAGTGCTAGCCAGTTCCACGAGCAGTACTTC
TRBJ1-5 | . | TRBV5-1 | . | CASSLAGQGSSQHF | TGCGCCAGCAGCTTGGCCGGGCAGGGCAGCTCCCAGCATTTT
TRBJ1-5 | . | TRBV4-1 | . | CASSQGGQRNQPQHF | TGCGCCAGCAGCCAGGGAGGACAGCGAAATCAGCCCCAGCATTTT
TRBJ1-1 | . | TRBV11-2 | . | CASSLDPGTEAFF | TGTGCCAGCAGCTTAGATCCGGGCACTGAAGCTTTCTTT
TRBJ1-1 | few | TRBV29-1 | . | CSVDIMNTEAFF | TGCAGCGTTGACATAATGAACACTGAAGCTTTCTTT
TRBJ1-6 | . | TRBV6-5 | TRBD1 | CASSADRGHNSPLHF | TGTGCCAGCAGTGCGGACAGGGGGCACAATTCACCCCTCCACTTT
TRBJ2-1 | . | TRBV2 | . | CASSEEALAGVEFF | TGTGCCAGCAGTGAAGAGGCCCTAGCCGGGGTGGAGTTCTTC
TRBJ1-1 | . | TRBV29-1 | . | CSVAEDVYTEAFF | TGCAGCGTTGCGGAGGACGTTTACACTGAAGCTTTCTTT
TRBJ2-7 | . | TRBV10-1 | . | CASPGQTISYEQYF | TGCGCCAGCCCGGGACAAACGATCTCCTACGAGCAGTACTTC
TRBJ1-6 | . | TRBV30 | TRBD1 | CAWSVSQGALSLHF | TGTGCCTGGAGTGTAAGTCAGGGGGCTTTATCCCTCCACTTT
TRBJ2-7 | . | TRBV4-2 | . | CASSQGGRGGSYEQYF | TGTGCCAGCAGCCAAGGAGGTAGGGGGGGTTCCTACGAGCAGTACTTC
TRBJ2-7 | . | TRBV10-3 | . | CAISEGTRARGYEQYF | TGTGCCATCAGTGAGGGAACAAGGGCTAGAGGGTACGAGCAGTACTTC
TRBJ1-6 | few | TRBV30 | TRBD1 | CAWSVRPGGDSPLHF | TGTGCCTGGAGTGTACGTCCAGGGGGCGATTCACCCCTCCACTTT
TRBJ1-1 | . | TRBV18 | . | CASSPNQGDTEAFF | TGTGCCAGCTCCCCAAACCAAGGAGATACTGAAGCTTTCTTT
TRBJ1-1 | . | TRBV18 | TRBD1 | CASSRDSNTEAFF | TGTGCCAGCTCACGGGACAGTAACACTGAAGCTTTCTTT
TRBJ1-6 | . | TRBV4-1 | . | CASSRDGGSPLHF | TGCGCCAGCAGCCGCGACGGGGGTTCACCCCTCCACTTT
TRBJ2-2 | few | TRBV10-1 | TRBD1 | CASSGTGRSGELFF | TGCGCCAGCAGTGGGACAGGGAGGTCCGGGGAGCTGTTTTTT
TRBJ2-5 | . | TRBV7-9 | . | CASSLSQGLETQYF | TGTGCCAGCAGCTTATCACAGGGTTTAGAGACCCAGTACTTC
TRBJ1-4 | . | TRBV29-1 | . | CSVILAPTNEKLFF | TGCAGCGTTATCCTAGCTCCAACTAATGAAAAACTGTTTTTT
TRBJ2-7 | . | TRBV15 | . | CATSRDQWGSYEQYF | TGTGCCACCAGCAGAGATCAGTGGGGTAGCTACGAGCAGTACTTC
TRBJ2-7 | . | TRBV27 | TRBD1 | CASRPQGHGWQYF | TGTGCCAGCAGACCACAGGGGCACGGTTGGCAGTACTTC